The sequence of this T cell receptor beta chain was determined in a study of cytomegalovirus exposure and HLA in healthy donors. Study-wide points: The authors later found TCR association rates varying by HLA locus, with DRB1 most and HLA-C fewest. Further analysis was carried out later, and it showed several of the most significant clusters appearing linked to common viral pathogens. Overall, roughly 160 TCR beta chains were annotated as cytomegalovirus-associated. Associated with HLA alleles at 0.05 false discovery rate in a later analysis were some 18,000 TCR beta sequences.

V shed 5 bases and J 4 bases; nucleotides not matched to a gene: 4. The CDR3 covers 14 residues. CDR1 and CDR2 from the germline V gene are MNHEY and SVGAGI. With regard to this clone: What it binds is unknown.

A multiplex PCR was run with 60 Vbeta primers and 13 Jbeta primers. The table came from immunoSEQ multiplex PCR; TCRdb's copy has only in-frame clones and leaves some out. The table shows about 180,000 clones, with roughly four fifths occurring only once. This chain links TRBV6-5 with TRBJ2-7, with 11 bases lining up with TRBD1. Sequencing was done on a sample of PBMCs. The TCR was taken from a woman aged 25 to 45 in good health and CMV-seronegative. CDR3 in amino acids: CASSAGQGGYEQYF. The DNA of the CDR3 is TGTGCCAGCAGTGCGGGACAGGGGGGGTACGAGCAGTACTTC.